One sample yielded the 13 T cell receptor beta chains listed below, sequenced in a study of metastatic and nonmetastatic thyroid tumors. TCRdb re-clonotyped the PCR reads via MiXCR. The data contain more than 40,000 clones, about 4% of them singletons. Thyroid surgery was preceded by no treatment in any patient. Sequenced: blood. The receptors derive from a female donor with papillary thyroid cancer or a benign thyroid nodule (not recorded which). Some clones in this sample may be carry-over from other donors' samples.

In its sample, this clone was seen many times. DNA of the CDR3: TGCAGTGCAAATAGCGGGAGTGCCAAAAACATTCAGTACTTC. Protein sequence: CSANSGSAKNIQYF. The chain uses TRBV20-1 and TRBJ2-4, with 9 positions matching TRBD2. V shed 6 bases and J 1 base; nucleotides not matched to a gene: 4. Germline CDR1 reads DFQATT; CDR2 reads SNEGSKA (reference sequence). This CDR3 spans 14 amino acids.

This clone was counted a few times. The chain has TRBV6-1 and TRBJ1-1, with D perhaps TRBD1 (5 bases). This CDR3 has 16 residues. Germline lookup yields CDR1 MNHNS and CDR2 SASEGT. V lost 6 bases and J lost 1, with 18 bases in between. This CDR3 reads CASSPAGREANTEAFF. The DNA for the CDR3 is TGTGCCAGCAGCCCGGCAGGGAGGGAGGCGAACACTGAAGCTTTCTTT.

This clone was recorded at least ten times. The V gene is TRBV7-2, the J gene TRBJ2-3, with D perhaps TRBD1 or TRBD2 (7 bases each). Germline V gene lookup returns CDR1 SGHTA and CDR2 FQGNSA. Trimming removed 1 base from V and 0 bases from J, with 20 bases in between. The CDR3 covers 19 residues. Here the CDR3 reads CASSLEGAGASGSTDTQYF. CDR3 DNA sequence: TGTGCCAGCAGCTTAGAGGGGGCGGGGGCCTCCGGGAGCACAGATACGCAGTATTTT.

The chain links TRBV6-2 or TRBV6-3 to TRBJ2-3; 12 nucleotides align to TRBD2. Germline V gene lookup returns CDR1 MNHEY and CDR2 SVGEGT. V trimming: 4 bases; J trimming: 2 bases; junction bases outside the gene matches: 4. This CDR3 comprises 16 residues. CDR3 nucleotide sequence: TGTGCCAGCAGTTCAGGACTAGCGGGATACACAGATACGCAGTATTTT. It yields the protein CASSSGLAGYTDTQYF.

The J gene is TRBJ1-5, the V gene TRBV4-1; D is uncertain. V gave up 1 base and J gave up 4 bases, with 5 bases separating them. Per the germline V gene, CDR1 is MGHRA and CDR2 is YSYEKL. This CDR3 is built from 13 residues. The DNA of the CDR3 is TGCGCCAGCAGCCAAGGAAATAATCAGCCCCAGCATTTT. This codes for CASSQGNNQPQHF.

There are many counts of this clone. The V and J genes are TRBV29-1 and TRBJ2-3; weak D call: TRBD2 (6 bases). CDR3 size: 13 residues. CDR1 SQVTM and CDR2 ANQGSEA come from the germline V gene. V was pared by 4 bases and J by 3 bases, with 11 bases between. The CDR3 DNA reads as TGCAGCGTTGCCGGGGGTAGGACAGATACGCAGTATTTT. This codes for CSVAGGRTDTQYF.

This clone came up many times. The chain joins TRBV7-9 to TRBJ2-1; 7 bases fit TRBD1. The germline CDR1 and CDR2 sequences are SEHNR and FQNEAQ (reference sequence). Germline trimming cut 7 bases from V and 10 bases from J; bases unmatched to any gene: 7. The CDR3 consists of 12 residues. The CDR3 protein is CASIRQGLEQFF. CDR3 nucleotides: TGTGCCAGCATACGACAGGGCCTCGAGCAGTTCTTC.

About this clone: One base away lies a much larger clone, so this may be a sequencing read error. This rearrangement joins TRBV4-1 to TRBJ2-1; perhaps TRBD1 as D (5 bases). Germline V gives CDR1 MGHRA, CDR2 YSYEKL. Trimming took off 3 bases at V and 2 bases at J, with 11 bases between the two ends. The CDR3 is 15 residues long. DNA for the CDR3: TGCGCCAGCAGCCACAACGGACAACCCTACAATGAGCAGTTCTTC. It specifies CASSHNGQPYNEQFF.

This clone was counted at least ten times. V gene TRBV7-9 combines with J gene TRBJ2-1, with 11 bases matching TRBD2. This CDR3 has 16 residues. Germline assignment: CDR1 SEHNR and CDR2 FQNEAQ (reference sequence). Trimming cost V 5 bases and J 5 bases; bases outside gene matches: 8. CDR3 sequence reads: CASSHIAGGPNNEQFF. CDR3 sequence (DNA): TGTGCCAGCAGCCACATAGCGGGAGGGCCGAACAATGAGCAGTTCTTC.

This clone was detected a few times. The CDR3 nucleotides read TGTGCCAGCAGTCCTTCCGGGACAGGGGGTAGAGAGCAGTACTTC. This codes for CASSPSGTGGREQYF. V gene TRBV12-3 or TRBV12-4 combines with J gene TRBJ2-7, with 11 bases that match TRBD1. The CDR3 loop spans 15 amino acids. With 5 bases clipped from V and 7 bases from J, the junction kept 10 bases outside the gene matches.

The sample holds many counts of this clone. The chain uses TRBV20-1 and TRBJ2-7; D gene unclear. CDR1 is DFQATT, CDR2 SNEGSKA, per germline (reference sequence). V was cut by 7 bases and J by 2 bases, with 21 bases left in between. This CDR3 is built from 15 residues. CDR3 coding DNA: TGCAGTGTTCCCGAGTTTAGTGGTAACACCTACGAGCAGTACTTC. Protein product: CSVPEFSGNTYEQYF.

This chain links TRBV29-1 with TRBJ1-2; D is ambiguous. V was cut by 6 bases and J by 7 bases, with 12 bases left in between. Per the germline V gene, CDR1 is SQVTM and CDR2 is ANQGSEA. The length of the CDR3 is 11 residues. DNA for the CDR3: TGCAGCGTAGCAATGGCTGGTGGCTACACCTTC. The encoded protein is CSVAMAGGYTF.

The gene calls are TRBV10-3 and TRBJ2-1, with D hard to call. CDR3 length equals 14 residues. With 3 bases removed from V and 9 bases from J, the gap between germline ends came to 15 bases. From germline, CDR1 is ENHRY and CDR2 SYGVKD. CDR3 sequence reads: CAISDWTRLCEQFF. DNA of the CDR3: TGTGCCATCAGTGACTGGACCCGCTTGTGTGAGCAGTTCTTC.